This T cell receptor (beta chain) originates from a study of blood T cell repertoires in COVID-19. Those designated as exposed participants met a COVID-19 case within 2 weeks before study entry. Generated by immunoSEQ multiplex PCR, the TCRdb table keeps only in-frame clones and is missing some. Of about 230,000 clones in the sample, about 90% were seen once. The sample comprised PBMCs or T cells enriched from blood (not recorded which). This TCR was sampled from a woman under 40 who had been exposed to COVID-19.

DNA of the CDR3: TGTGCCAGCAAATGGGGAGTGAACACTGAAGCTTTCTTT. Translating gives CASKWGVNTEAFF. The chain recombines TRBV12-3 or TRBV12-4 with TRBJ1-1; no definite D call. Trimming removed 7 bases at V and 0 bases at J, with 9 bases between. There are 13 residues in the CDR3.